This TCR beta chain stems from a study of T cell repertoires in cytomegalovirus infection. Trimming cost V 3 bases and J 7 bases; bases outside gene matches: 4. This CDR3 is built from 15 residues. The V gene's germline CDR1 is MDHEN and CDR2 SYDVKM. MiXCR, applied by TCRdb to the reads, yields one record per CDR3 protein. The sample lists hundreds of thousands of distinct CDR3 sequences, approximately 24% occurring once. The sequence was obtained from a human donor in good health (CMV status not recorded). Some clones in this sample may be carry-over from other donors' samples. The chain carries TRBV28 and TRBJ2-2, with 11 bases aligning to TRBD1. The sample was CD8+ T cells from PBMCs. CDR3 residues: CASSLRTGGYGELFF. The CDR3 DNA is TGTGCCAGCAGTTTGAGGACAGGGGGCTACGGGGAGCTGTTTTTT.